The 21 T cell receptor beta chains reported below all come from one sample, sequenced in a study of cytomegalovirus exposure and HLA in healthy donors. In the PCR, 60 Vbeta and 13 Jbeta primers were used. The assay was immunoSEQ multiplex PCR, and TCRdb's table has in-frame clones only and misses some. In total, the table holds about 96,000 clones. The specimen was PBMCs. The receptors here all came from a young woman in good health and CMV-seronegative.

This chain uses TRBV5-1 with TRBJ2-2; 15 bases match TRBD2. Germline lookup yields CDR1 SGHRS and CDR2 YFSETQ. The junction had 8 bases not matched to a gene; V was cut back by 4 bases and J by 7 bases. This CDR3 spans 17 amino acids. The CDR3 sequence: CASSLGLAGGPSGELFF. Written as DNA, the CDR3 is TGCGCCAGCAGCCTCGGACTAGCGGGAGGGCCGAGCGGGGAGCTGTTTTTT.

The genes are TRBV28 and TRBJ1-4; 10 positions match TRBD1. Trimming cost V 3 bases and J 8 bases; bases outside gene matches: 9. This CDR3 has 16 amino acids. CDR1 and CDR2 (germline): MDHEN, SYDVKM. The CDR3 nucleotides are TGTGCCAGCAGTTTGGGAGGACAGGGGGGAGGAGAAAAACTGTTTTTT. The encoded protein is CASSLGGQGGGEKLFF.

The chain couples TRBV7-6 to TRBJ2-6; no clear D. The V end lost 5 bases, the J end lost 2 bases, and 7 bases lay between the germline ends. Per germline, CDR1 SGHVS and CDR2 FNYEAQ. CDR3 length: 14 amino acids. In DNA, the CDR3 is TGTGCCAGCAGCCAGACACCTGGGGCCAACGTCCTGACTTTC. It translates to CASSQTPGANVLTF. Complete variable domain (other parts from reference TRBV7-6 and TRBJ2-6): GAGVSQSPRYKVTKRGQDVALRCDPISGHVSLYWYRQALGQGPEFLTYFNYEAQQDKSGLPNDRFSAERPEGSISTLTIQRTEQRDSAMYRCASSQTPGANVLTFGAGSRLTVL.

This chain joins TRBV6-1 and TRBJ1-1; D call uncertain. The germline gives CDR1 MNHNS, CDR2 SASEGT. The V gene lost 11 bases and the J gene lost 0 bases, with 7 bases spanning the gap. The CDR3 contains 11 residues. CDR3 in amino acids: CACGVNTEAFF. CDR3 DNA: TGTGCCTGCGGGGTGAACACTGAAGCTTTCTTT.

The chain recombines TRBV12-5 with TRBJ2-1; D gene ambiguous. V was pared by 1 base and J by 9 bases, with 7 bases between. This CDR3 region has 12 residues. Germline V CDR1 and CDR2: LGHNT, FRNRAP. CDR3 sequence reads: CASGLGPREQFF. The CDR3 nucleotides read TGTGCTAGTGGTTTGGGGCCCCGTGAGCAGTTCTTC.

As DNA, the CDR3 is TGTGCCAGCAGTGAATGGGCGGGGGAAAAACTGTTTTTT. It encodes CASSEWAGEKLFF. V is TRBV25-1 and J is TRBJ1-4; D remains unclear. Trimming left V 1 base short and J 8 bases short, with 8 bases between. The CDR3 is made up of 13 amino acids. CDR1 is MGHDK and CDR2 is SYGVNS in the germline V gene.

The V gene is TRBV9, the J gene TRBJ2-7; 9 bases agree with TRBD1. Germline lookup yields CDR1 SGDLS and CDR2 YYNGEE. The CDR3 runs 16 residues. Trimming took 0 bases from V and 1 from J; bases not matched to a gene: 5. The CDR3 DNA reads as TGTGCCAGCAGCGTAGGACAGGGGGAATCGTCCTACGAGCAGTACTTC. It yields the protein CASSVGQGESSYEQYF.

The chain couples TRBV5-4 to TRBJ2-3; TRBD2 matches 7 bases. The germline CDR1 and CDR2 sequences are SGHNT and YYREEE (reference sequence). V gave up 3 bases and J gave up 5 bases; unmatched junction bases: 6. The CDR3 totals 14 residues. DNA of the CDR3: TGTGCCAGCAGCTGGGGGGGAGAGGGAGATACGCAGTATTTT. Amino acid sequence: CASSWGGEGDTQYF. The full variable domain, its missing parts supplied by reference TRBV5-4 and TRBJ2-3, is ETGVTQSPTHLIKTRGQQVTLRCSSQSGHNTVSWYQQALGQGPQFIFQYYREEENGRGNFPPRFSGLQFPNYSSELNVNALELDDSALYLCASSWGGEGDTQYFGPGTRLTVL.

CDR3 sequence (DNA): TGTGCCAGCAGTGCCCGGACAGGGCATAACTATGGCTACACCTTC. Amino acids: CASSARTGHNYGYTF. This chain links TRBV28 with TRBJ1-2; the match to TRBD1 covers 8 bases. Germline assignment: CDR1 MDHEN and CDR2 SYDVKM. V was pared by 5 bases and J by 1 base, with 6 bases of the junction left unmatched. The CDR3 has 15 amino acids.

This sequence joins TRBV4-2 and TRBJ2-7; D is perhaps TRBD2 (6 bases). V lost 0 bases and J 5 bases, leaving 20 bases between the germline ends. CDR1 and CDR2 from the germline V gene are LGHNA and YNFKEQ. The length of the CDR3 is 17 residues. CDR3 nucleotides: TGTGCCAGCAGCCAAGATGGGAGGAGGGTTACAGGCAACGAGCAGTACTTC. The encoded protein is CASSQDGRRVTGNEQYF.

The chain links TRBV5-1 to TRBJ1-1; D is perhaps TRBD1 (5 bases). The CDR3 consists of 17 residues. Trimming shortened V by 4 bases and J by 1 base, and 20 bases separated the two germline ends. The germline V gene has CDR1 SGHRS and CDR2 YFSETQ. The CDR3 region is CASSPMPPAGPNTEAFF. Written as DNA, the CDR3 is TGCGCCAGCAGCCCGATGCCTCCGGCAGGGCCGAACACTGAAGCTTTCTTT.

The CDR3 nucleotides read TGTGCCAGTAGTACTACAGCGAACACTGAAGCTTTCTTT. This sequence encodes CASSTTANTEAFF. The chain employs TRBV19 and TRBJ1-1; D is unclear. Trimming stripped 4 bases from V and 1 base from J, with 7 bases between. The CDR3 runs to 13 residues. From germline, CDR1 is LNHDA and CDR2 SQIVND (reference sequence).

This chain links TRBV18 with TRBJ2-7, with D possibly TRBD2 on 6 matching bases. Germline V CDR1 and CDR2: KGHSH, LQKENI. The CDR3 is 15 amino acids. The V end was cut by 3 bases, the J end by 0 bases, with 12 bases between. As DNA, the CDR3 is TGTGCCAGCTCACCTCTAGTGGGGGGCTCCTACGAGCAGTACTTC. Translation gives CASSPLVGGSYEQYF.

CDR3 amino acids: CATRQGINTEAFF. In nucleotides, the CDR3 is TGTGCCACCAGACAGGGGATAAACACTGAAGCTTTCTTT. This sequence joins TRBV6-5 and TRBJ1-1; 8 nucleotides line up with TRBD1. The CDR3 runs 13 residues. The trim removed 10 bases at V and 2 bases at J, leaving 6 bases unmatched. Germline CDR1 is MNHEY and CDR2 is SVGAGI.

The rearrangement joins TRBV2 to TRBJ1-5, with D possibly being TRBD1 (6 bases). CDR3 length: 14 amino acids. V lost 5 bases, J lost 2 bases, and 10 bases lay in between. CDR1 SNHLY and CDR2 FYNNEI come from the germline V gene. DNA of the CDR3: TGTGCCAGCAGTAGGTCAGGGGGCAATCAGCCCCAGCATTTT. Protein: CASSRSGGNQPQHF.

The V and J genes are TRBV9 and TRBJ1-4; D uncertain. CDR3 length equals 17 residues. V was shortened by 0 bases and J by 0 bases, with 12 bases between the two germline ends. CDR1 and CDR2 from the germline V gene are SGDLS and YYNGEE. The CDR3 DNA reads as TGTGCCAGCAGCGTAGGGGCGAGTCAAACAACTAATGAAAAACTGTTTTTT. This encodes CASSVGASQTTNEKLFF.

V gene TRBV19 combines with J gene TRBJ2-5; 11 nucleotides line up with TRBD1. V trimming: 1 base; J trimming: 5 bases; junction bases outside the gene matches: 6. The V gene's germline CDR1 is LNHDA and CDR2 SQIVND (reference sequence). The CDR3 extends over 16 amino acids. Here the CDR3 reads CASSIGGTGGRETQYF. The CDR3 DNA reads TGTGCCAGTAGTATAGGAGGGACAGGGGGGCGGGAGACCCAGTACTTC. Variable domain in full (rest from reference TRBV19 and TRBJ2-5): DGGITQSPKYLFRKEGQNVTLSCEQNLNHDAMYWYRQDPGQGLRLIYYSQIVNDFQKGDIAEGYSVSREKKESFPLTVTSAQKNPTAFYLCASSIGGTGGRETQYFGPGTRLLVL.

The rearrangement links TRBV6-5 to TRBJ1-1; 9 bases line up with TRBD1. V lost 2 bases to trimming and J lost 1 base; unmatched junction nucleotides: 5. CDR1 is MNHEY and CDR2 is SVGAGI in the germline V gene. CDR3 size: 16 residues. Written as DNA, the CDR3 is TGTGCCAGCAGTTACGGACAGGGGCCCTCGAACACTGAAGCTTTCTTT. Translation: CASSYGQGPSNTEAFF.

J is TRBJ2-5 and V is TRBV5-5; tentatively, D is TRBD1 (6 bases). V gave up 5 bases and J gave up 5 bases, with 19 bases separating them. This CDR3 comprises 15 residues. Germline CDR1 reads SGHKS; CDR2 reads YYEKEE (reference sequence). The CDR3 loop reads CASSYAYRDGETQYF. The CDR3 coding sequence is TGTGCCAGCAGTTACGCTTACAGGGACGGGGAGACCCAGTACTTC.

The J gene is TRBJ2-5, the V gene TRBV28; 9 positions match TRBD2. J was trimmed by 5 bases and V by 3 bases; bases with no gene match: 10. This CDR3 contains 16 residues. Germline CDR1 MDHEN, CDR2 SYDVKM. CDR3 protein: CASSFSPRGGEETQYF. In nucleotides, the CDR3 is TGTGCCAGCAGTTTTAGCCCGCGGGGGGGTGAGGAGACCCAGTACTTC.

The chain combines TRBV19 with TRBJ1-5; the D gene is possibly TRBD1 (6 bases). V lost 5 bases and J 4 bases, leaving 18 bases between the germline ends. Germline CDR1 and CDR2: LNHDA and SQIVND (reference sequence). This CDR3 has 16 residues. This chain's CDR3 is CASSPGRGPGNQPQHF. The DNA for the CDR3 is TGTGCCAGTAGTCCCGGCAGGGGACCGGGAAATCAGCCCCAGCATTTT.